This passage covers 22 T cell receptor beta chains from one sample sequenced in a study of shared clonotypes between healthy human individuals. The data were produced by immunoSEQ multiplex PCR, yet TCRdb's version contains in-frame clones alone and is incomplete. The sample includes over a million clones, approximately 80% of them seen just once. Specimen: memory CD4+ T cells from PBMCs. Subset: CD45RA-negative fraction. The receptors here all came from a man younger than 35 in good health. Some clones in this sample may be carry-over from other donors' samples.

J is TRBJ2-3 and V is TRBV7-2, with D perhaps given as TRBD1 or TRBD2 (6 bases each). The CDR3 consists of 14 residues. Germline V gene sequence: CDR1 SGHTA, CDR2 FQGNSA. V was cut by 5 bases and J by 6 bases, with 15 bases left in between. CDR3 amino acids: CASSTGGRVDTQYF. The CDR3 DNA is TGTGCCAGCAGCACCGGGGGCCGCGTGGATACGCAGTATTTT.

The chain recombines TRBV7-9 with TRBJ2-2, with a weak D call TRBD1 (5 bases). This CDR3 is 16 amino acids long. V lost 3 bases and J 1 base, leaving 12 bases between the germline ends. Germline CDR1 SEHNR, CDR2 FQNEAQ (reference sequence). CDR3: CASSFPRRGNTGELFF. The CDR3, as DNA: TGTGCCAGCAGCTTCCCTCGAAGGGGGAACACCGGGGAGCTGTTTTTT.

The J gene is TRBJ2-3, the V gene TRBV27, with a possible D match to TRBD2 (5 bases). There are 16 residues in the CDR3. Germline CDR1 and CDR2: MNHEY and SMNVEV (reference sequence). V was cut by 2 bases and J by 2 bases, with 14 bases left in between. CDR3 residues: CASSLRASYPTDTQYF. CDR3 in DNA: TGTGCCAGCAGTTTAAGGGCTAGCTACCCCACAGATACGCAGTATTTT.

This rearrangement joins TRBV25-1 to TRBJ1-1; D not certain. Germline CDR1 reads MGHDK; CDR2 reads SYGVNS. The germline V and J ends were trimmed by 5 bases and 8 bases, with 9 bases remaining between them. This CDR3 is 11 amino acids long. The CDR3 nucleotides read TGTGCCAGCAGTCGGAGCACAGAAGCTTTCTTT. Encoded protein: CASSRSTEAFF.

This chain connects TRBV28 to TRBJ2-7; possible D gene TRBD2, 6 bases. Germline V gene data show CDR1 as MDHEN and CDR2 as SYDVKM. The CDR3 runs to 16 residues. Trimming removed 6 bases at V and 0 bases at J, with 18 bases between. The CDR3 DNA sequence: TGTGCCAGCAGCCTACCCGCCGCGGGAAGCTCCTACGAGCAGTACTTC. Translating gives CASSLPAAGSSYEQYF.

CDR3 DNA sequence: TGTGCCAGCTCACCACAGACAGGGGTCGCTTTCTTT. It specifies CASSPQTGVAFF. The chain joins TRBV18 to TRBJ1-1; 8 bases agree with TRBD1. After removal of 1 base from V and 11 bases from J, the junction contained 3 bases not matched to a gene. Germline V gene sequence: CDR1 KGHSH, CDR2 LQKENI. The CDR3 is made up of 12 amino acids.

The table lists this clone with a count of one. The chain links TRBV27 to TRBJ1-4, with TRBD1 identical over 9 bases. CDR1 and CDR2 from the germline V gene are MNHEY and SMNVEV (reference sequence). There are 15 residues in the CDR3. J gave up 2 bases and V 6 bases, and 4 bases lay outside the gene matches. CDR3 sequence: CASSSDRGTNEKLFF. The CDR3 DNA sequence: TGTGCCAGCAGCTCAGACAGGGGGACTAATGAAAAACTGTTTTTT.

The chain employs TRBV5-5 and TRBJ2-5; 7 bases are shared with TRBD2. V dropped 0 bases and J dropped 1; count of bases not matched to a gene: 6. CDR3 length equals 16 residues. The V gene's germline CDR1 is SGHKS and CDR2 YYEKEE (reference sequence). In nucleotides, the CDR3 is TGTGCCAGCAGCTTGGTTGGAGCTAGCGGCCAAGAGACCCAGTACTTC. Protein sequence: CASSLVGASGQETQYF.

The genes are TRBV6-6 and TRBJ1-5; tentative D call: TRBD1 (5 bases). V lost 5 bases and J 10 bases, leaving 15 bases between the germline ends. This CDR3 region has 13 residues. Germline lookup yields CDR1 MNHNY and CDR2 SVGAGI (reference sequence). Written as DNA, the CDR3 is TGTGCCAGCAGTGGGGCAGAGGCACCTCCCCAGCATTTT. Translated, it gives CASSGAEAPPQHF.

The rearrangement joins TRBV5-1 to TRBJ1-1; 9 bases are shared with TRBD1. The CDR3 contains 14 residues. Germline lookup yields CDR1 SGHRS and CDR2 YFSETQ. The V and J ends lost 4 bases and 8 bases, in that order; junction bases with no gene match: 9. This CDR3 reads CASSRGTGHLEAFF. Here the CDR3 DNA reads TGCGCCAGCAGCCGCGGGACAGGGCATTTGGAAGCTTTCTTT.

This chain links TRBV19 with TRBJ2-1; 7 nucleotides line up with TRBD2. The germline V gene encodes CDR1 LNHDA and CDR2 SQIVND (reference sequence). V dropped 5 bases and J dropped 2; count of bases not matched to a gene: 18. There are 19 residues in the CDR3. CDR3 DNA: TGTGCCAGTAGTCGTCTAGCGGACGTCCTGACTCCCCCCTACAATGAGCAGTTCTTC. Translated, it gives CASSRLADVLTPPYNEQFF.

This chain links TRBV28 with TRBJ2-1; D may be TRBD1 (5 bases). V shed 8 bases and J shed 4 bases, with 15 bases lying between them. CDR3 length: 14 amino acids. CDR1 is MDHEN, CDR2 SYDVKM, per germline. CDR3 protein: CASLTHQGYNEQFF. The CDR3 nucleotides read TGTGCCAGCCTTACCCACCAGGGTTACAATGAGCAGTTCTTC.

The V gene is TRBV28, the J gene TRBJ2-5; D remains unclear. Trimming took off 5 bases at V and 3 bases at J, with 16 bases between the two ends. The germline gives CDR1 MDHEN, CDR2 SYDVKM. The CDR3 consists of 15 residues. This CDR3 is CASSTPGRGEETQYF. DNA for the CDR3: TGTGCCAGCAGTACCCCCGGACGAGGCGAAGAGACCCAGTACTTC. Full variable domain (rest looked up from reference TRBV28 and TRBJ2-5): DVKVTQSSRYLVKRTGEKVFLECVQDMDHENMFWYRQDPGLGLRLIYFSYDVKMKEKGDIPEGYSVSREKKERFSLILESASTNQTSMYLCASSTPGRGEETQYFGPGTRLLVL.

This clone was observed a single time. The chain carries TRBV25-1 and TRBJ2-5; the match to TRBD1 covers 8 bases. Germline V gene lookup returns CDR1 MGHDK and CDR2 SYGVNS. The CDR3 contains 14 residues. The V segment lost 6 bases and the J segment 3 bases; nucleotides outside the gene matches: 6. Here the CDR3 DNA reads TGTGCCAGCAGCGCCACGACAGGGGAAGAGACCCAGTACTTC. Its protein is CASSATTGEETQYF.

V gene TRBV28 combines with J gene TRBJ2-3, with 9 bases identical to TRBD2. Trimming at V came to 3 bases and at J to 0 bases, leaving 7 bases not matched to a gene. CDR3 length: 17 amino acids. Germline-derived CDR1 and CDR2 are MDHEN and SYDVKM. In DNA form, the CDR3 reads TGTGCCAGCAGTTTGCGGGGGGGGACACCAAGCACAGATACGCAGTATTTT. As protein: CASSLRGGTPSTDTQYF.

The chain carries TRBV7-9 and TRBJ2-7, with D perhaps matching TRBD1 (5 bases). V lost 1 base to trimming and J lost 2 bases, with 12 bases between them. From germline, CDR1 is SEHNR and CDR2 FQNEAQ (reference sequence). The CDR3 has 15 amino acids. The CDR3 sequence: CASSLGKWGTYEQYF. CDR3 bases: TGTGCCAGCAGCTTAGGAAAATGGGGCACCTACGAGCAGTACTTC. The whole variable domain, filled in from reference TRBV7-9 and TRBJ2-7, reads DTGVSQNPRHKITKRGQNVTFRCDPISEHNRLYWYRQTLGQGPEFLTYFQNEAQLEKSRLLSDRFSAERPKGSFSTLEIQRTEQGDSAMYLCASSLGKWGTYEQYFGPGTRLTVT.

The genes are TRBV5-4 and TRBJ1-1; no clear D. The CDR3 is made up of 15 amino acids. Per the germline V gene, CDR1 is SGHNT and CDR2 is YYREEE (reference sequence). V lost 0 bases to trimming and J lost 1 base, with 10 bases between them. This chain's CDR3 is CASSLALRANTEAFF. CDR3 bases: TGTGCCAGCAGCTTGGCCTTGAGGGCGAACACTGAAGCTTTCTTT.

This clone occurred once. The gene calls are TRBV6-1 and TRBJ2-2, with 8 bases aligning to TRBD1. Germline V CDR1 and CDR2: MNHNS, SASEGT. The junction had 8 bases not matched to a gene; V was cut back by 11 bases and J by 6 bases. The CDR3 is 13 amino acids. The CDR3 nucleotides are TGTGCCGGACGGCAGGGGGCGGCCGGGGAGCTGTTTTTT. Translation: CAGRQGAAGELFF.

This clone was detected once. The chain is built from TRBV28 and TRBJ1-5, with D possibly being TRBD1 (5 bases). The ends were cut back, 3 bases at V and 7 bases at J, with 19 bases in the middle. Germline V gene lookup returns CDR1 MDHEN and CDR2 SYDVKM. The CDR3 totals 16 residues. CDR3 amino acids: CASSFALPGVGQPQHF. The CDR3 DNA is TGTGCCAGCAGTTTCGCCCTGCCGGGGGTGGGACAGCCCCAGCATTTT. Supplemented by reference TRBV28 and TRBJ1-5, the full variable domain reads DVKVTQSSRYLVKRTGEKVFLECVQDMDHENMFWYRQDPGLGLRLIYFSYDVKMKEKGDIPEGYSVSREKKERFSLILESASTNQTSMYLCASSFALPGVGQPQHFGDGTRLSIL.

Remarks on this clone: The same CDR3 can be traced to other DNA sequences in this sample. The chain uses TRBV29-1 and TRBJ1-1; 8 positions agree with TRBD1. CDR3 length: 13 amino acids. J gave up 0 bases and V 7 bases, and 4 bases lay outside the gene matches. The germline CDR1 and CDR2 sequences are SQVTM and ANQGSEA. The DNA for the CDR3 is TGCAGCGCAGGACAGGGATTGAACACTGAAGCTTTCTTT. Amino acids: CSAGQGLNTEAFF.

As for this clone: This may arise from a read error, as a much more abundant clone is one base away. The chain couples TRBV7-8 to TRBJ2-5; D not resolved. The CDR3 covers 11 residues. V gave up 1 base and J gave up 7 bases, with 4 bases separating them. Germline values: CDR1 SGHVS, CDR2 FQNEAQ. The CDR3 here is CASSLGGTQYF. The DNA of the CDR3 is TGTGCCAGCAGCTTAGGAGGGACCCAGTACTTC.

The chain joins TRBV27 to TRBJ2-1; the D gene is possibly TRBD2 (6 bases). CDR1 is MNHEY and CDR2 is SMNVEV in the germline V gene (reference sequence). This CDR3 has 15 residues. With 3 bases removed from V and 6 bases from J, the gap between germline ends came to 15 bases. CDR3 in amino acids: CASSLWRARGNEQFF. CDR3 nucleotides: TGTGCCAGCAGTTTGTGGAGGGCGAGAGGCAATGAGCAGTTCTTC.